A selection of T cell receptor beta chains follows, all from one sample in a study of blood T cell repertoires in COVID-19. Produced via immunoSEQ multiplex PCR; TCRdb's table is partial and in-frame only. The data show about 280,000 clones, with 85% to 90% seen just once and approximately 4% held by the top ten. Sequencing was carried out using PBMCs or T cells enriched from blood (not recorded which). The receptors were gathered from a woman aged 30 to 39 with acute COVID-19. Both conserved end residues are part of each CDR3. D genes are given only for firm matches. Size tells how often a clone was seen (once, few, many) or the class of an expanded clone, and some rows leave it out.

abundance: .
j_gene: TRBJ2-1
v_gene: TRBV6-5
d_gene: TRBD2
CDR3aa: CASTKLAGGDNEQFF
CDR3nt: TGTGCCAGCACCAAACTAGCGGGAGGGGACAATGAGCAGTTCTTC

abundance: .
j_gene: TRBJ2-7
v_gene: TRBV10-3
d_gene: .
CDR3aa: CAISESEGYEQYF
CDR3nt: TGTGCCATCAGTGAGTCGGAGGGGTACGAGCAGTACTTC

abundance: .
j_gene: TRBJ1-1
v_gene: TRBV10-3
d_gene: .
CDR3aa: CAIKGREDTEAFF
CDR3nt: TGTGCCATCAAGGGACGGGAGGACACTGAAGCTTTCTTT

abundance: .
j_gene: TRBJ2-3
v_gene: TRBV5-1
d_gene: TRBD2
CDR3aa: CASSLGLATSTDTQYF
CDR3nt: TGCGCCAGCAGCTTGGGACTAGCGACTAGCACAGATACGCAGTATTTT

abundance: .
j_gene: TRBJ2-7
v_gene: TRBV3-1/TRBV3-2
d_gene: TRBD2
CDR3aa: CASSRGLAGEWSYEQYF
CDR3nt: TGTGCCAGCAGCCGGGGACTAGCGGGAGAGTGGTCCTACGAGCAGTACTTC

abundance: few
j_gene: TRBJ1-4
v_gene: TRBV6-9
d_gene: .
CDR3aa: CASSTKNGGPHNEKLFF
CDR3nt: TGTGCCAGCAGCACAAAGAACGGGGGACCGCACAATGAAAAACTGTTTTTT

abundance: .
j_gene: TRBJ2-5
v_gene: TRBV4-1
d_gene: .
CDR3aa: CASSQDRRGQETQYF
CDR3nt: TGCGCCAGCAGCCAAGACCGGCGGGGCCAAGAGACCCAGTACTTC

abundance: .
j_gene: TRBJ2-7
v_gene: TRBV29-1
d_gene: TRBD1
CDR3aa: CSAGTGVYEQYF
CDR3nt: TGCAGCGCCGGGACAGGGGTATACGAGCAGTACTTC

abundance: once
j_gene: TRBJ2-7
v_gene: TRBV20-1
d_gene: .
CDR3aa: CSAPQAHEQYF
CDR3nt: TGCAGTGCTCCGCAAGCGCACGAGCAGTACTTC

abundance: .
j_gene: TRBJ2-7
v_gene: TRBV19
d_gene: TRBD1
CDR3aa: CASSQGARSYEQYF
CDR3nt: TGTGCCAGTAGCCAGGGGGCTCGATCCTACGAGCAGTACTTC

abundance: .
j_gene: TRBJ2-3
v_gene: TRBV10-3
d_gene: TRBD2
CDR3aa: CAIRQGLKRGSTDTQYF
CDR3nt: TGTGCCATCAGGCAGGGATTAAAGCGGGGAAGCACAGATACGCAGTATTTT

abundance: .
j_gene: TRBJ1-6
v_gene: TRBV30
d_gene: .
CDR3aa: CAWSVLAAVNNSPLHF
CDR3nt: TGTGCCTGGAGTGTACTCGCGGCAGTGAATAATTCACCCCTCCACTTT

abundance: .
j_gene: TRBJ2-7
v_gene: TRBV29-1
d_gene: TRBD1
CDR3aa: CSVGGTGANEQYF
CDR3nt: TGCAGCGTCGGTGGGACAGGGGCCAACGAGCAGTACTTC

abundance: .
j_gene: TRBJ2-6
v_gene: TRBV28
d_gene: .
CDR3aa: CAAMGALHSYGANVLTF
CDR3nt: TGTGCCGCAATGGGGGCCTTGCATTCGTATGGGGCCAACGTCCTGACTTTC

abundance: .
j_gene: TRBJ2-7
v_gene: TRBV6-5
d_gene: .
CDR3aa: CASSHSGQLTGDEQYF
CDR3nt: TGTGCCAGCAGTCACTCGGGCCAGCTGACCGGGGACGAGCAGTACTTC

abundance: .
j_gene: TRBJ2-1
v_gene: TRBV4-1
d_gene: TRBD1
CDR3aa: CASSLGQGANEQFF
CDR3nt: TGCGCCAGCAGCCTCGGACAGGGGGCAAATGAGCAGTTCTTC

abundance: .
j_gene: TRBJ1-1
v_gene: TRBV18
d_gene: .
CDR3aa: CASSPIRTELYTEAFF
CDR3nt: TGTGCCAGCTCACCAATCCGCACAGAACTTTACACTGAAGCTTTCTTT